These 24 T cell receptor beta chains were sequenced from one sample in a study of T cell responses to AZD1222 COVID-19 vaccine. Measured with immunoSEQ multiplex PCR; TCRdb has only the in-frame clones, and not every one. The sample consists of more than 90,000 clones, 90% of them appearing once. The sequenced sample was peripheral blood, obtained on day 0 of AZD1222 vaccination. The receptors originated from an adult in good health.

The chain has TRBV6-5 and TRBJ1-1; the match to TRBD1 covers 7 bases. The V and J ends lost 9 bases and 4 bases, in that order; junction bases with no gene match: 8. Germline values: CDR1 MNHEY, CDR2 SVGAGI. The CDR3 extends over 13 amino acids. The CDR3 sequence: CASPDRISTEAFF. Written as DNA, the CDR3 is TGTGCCAGTCCGGACAGGATTAGCACTGAAGCTTTCTTT.

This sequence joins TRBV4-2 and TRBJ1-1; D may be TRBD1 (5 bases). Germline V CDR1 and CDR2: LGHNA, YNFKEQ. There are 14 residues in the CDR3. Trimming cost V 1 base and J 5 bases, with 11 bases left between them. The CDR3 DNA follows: TGTGCCAGCAGCCAAGGGACACGGGAGACTGAAGCTTTCTTT. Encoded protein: CASSQGTRETEAFF.

In DNA form, the CDR3 reads TGTGCCAGCAGTCGGGGGGCGGGAAGGGGTCAGCCCCAGCATTTT. Translation: CASSRGAGRGQPQHF. The gene calls are TRBV28 and TRBJ1-5, with a possible D match to TRBD1 (6 bases). Germline CDR1 is MDHEN and CDR2 is SYDVKM. The germline V and J ends were trimmed by 5 bases and 6 bases, with 17 bases remaining between them. CDR3 length equals 15 residues.

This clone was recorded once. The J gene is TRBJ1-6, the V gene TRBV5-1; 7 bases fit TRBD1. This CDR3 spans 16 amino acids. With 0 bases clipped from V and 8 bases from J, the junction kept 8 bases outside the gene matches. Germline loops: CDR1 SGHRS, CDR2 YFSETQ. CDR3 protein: CASSLGQGGSYSPLHF. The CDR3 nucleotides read TGCGCCAGCAGCTTGGGACAGGGAGGGAGCTATTCACCCCTCCACTTT.

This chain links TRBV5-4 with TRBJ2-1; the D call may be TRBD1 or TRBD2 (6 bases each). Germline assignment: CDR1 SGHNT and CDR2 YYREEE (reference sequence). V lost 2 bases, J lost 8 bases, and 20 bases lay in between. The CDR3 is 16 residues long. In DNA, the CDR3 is TGTGCCAGCAGCTTCGGACAGTCCGGGGGTGTGCATGAGCAGTTCTTC. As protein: CASSFGQSGGVHEQFF.

In DNA, the CDR3 is TGTGCCAGCAGAGACCAGTTAATTGGAAACACCATATATTTT. Residues: CASRDQLIGNTIYF. The chain combines TRBV6-5 with TRBJ1-3; D unclear. V was trimmed by 6 bases and J by 3 bases, leaving 12 bases between them. In germline, CDR1 is MNHEY, CDR2 SVGAGI. The CDR3 is made up of 14 amino acids.

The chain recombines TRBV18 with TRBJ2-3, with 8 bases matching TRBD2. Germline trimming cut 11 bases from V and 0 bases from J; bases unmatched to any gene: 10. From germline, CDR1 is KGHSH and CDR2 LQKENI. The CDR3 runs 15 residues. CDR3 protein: CASQPLAESTDTQYF. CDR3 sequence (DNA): TGTGCCTCTCAACCACTAGCGGAGAGCACAGATACGCAGTATTTT.

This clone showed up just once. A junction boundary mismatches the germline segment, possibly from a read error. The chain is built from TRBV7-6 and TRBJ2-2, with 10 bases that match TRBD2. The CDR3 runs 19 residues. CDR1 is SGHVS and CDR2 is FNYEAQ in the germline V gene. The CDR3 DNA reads TGTGCCAGCAGCCTAGCGGGGGCTCCCTACAGGCCGAACACCGGGGAGCTGTTTTTT. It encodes CASSLAGAPYRPNTGELFF.

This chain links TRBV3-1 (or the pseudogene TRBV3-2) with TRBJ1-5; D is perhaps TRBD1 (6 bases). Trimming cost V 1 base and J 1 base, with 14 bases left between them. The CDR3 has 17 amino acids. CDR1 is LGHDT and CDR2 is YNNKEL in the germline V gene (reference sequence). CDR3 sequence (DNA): TGTGCCAGCAGCCAAGGTTTTTCAGGGGCCAGCAATCAGCCCCAGCATTTT. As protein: CASSQGFSGASNQPQHF.

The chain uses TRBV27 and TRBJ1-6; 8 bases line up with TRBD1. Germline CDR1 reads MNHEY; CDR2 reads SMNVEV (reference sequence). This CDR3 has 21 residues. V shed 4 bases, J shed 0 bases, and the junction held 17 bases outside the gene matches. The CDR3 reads CASSSPMGQGARSSYNSPLHF. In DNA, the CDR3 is TGTGCCAGCAGTTCTCCTATGGGGCAGGGGGCACGCAGCTCCTATAATTCACCCCTCCACTTT.

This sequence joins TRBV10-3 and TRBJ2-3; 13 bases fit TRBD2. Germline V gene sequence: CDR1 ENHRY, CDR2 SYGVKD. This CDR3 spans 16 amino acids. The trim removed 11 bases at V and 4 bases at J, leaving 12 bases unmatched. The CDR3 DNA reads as TGTGCCGGCAGCGCTACTAGCGGGGGGGCTTCAGATACGCAGTATTTT. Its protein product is CAGSATSGGASDTQYF.

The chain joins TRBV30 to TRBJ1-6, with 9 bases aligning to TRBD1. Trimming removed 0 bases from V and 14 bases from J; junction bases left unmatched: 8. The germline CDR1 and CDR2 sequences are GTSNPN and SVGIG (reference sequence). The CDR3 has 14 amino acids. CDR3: CAWSVGQGVRSLHF. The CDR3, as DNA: TGTGCCTGGAGTGTGGGACAGGGAGTTCGGTCCCTCCACTTT.

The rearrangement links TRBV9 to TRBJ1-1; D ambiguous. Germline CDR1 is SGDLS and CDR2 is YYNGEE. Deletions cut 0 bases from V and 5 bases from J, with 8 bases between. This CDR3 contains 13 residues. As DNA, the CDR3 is TGTGCCAGCAGCGTAGCGGGTTCAACTGAAGCTTTCTTT. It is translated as CASSVAGSTEAFF.

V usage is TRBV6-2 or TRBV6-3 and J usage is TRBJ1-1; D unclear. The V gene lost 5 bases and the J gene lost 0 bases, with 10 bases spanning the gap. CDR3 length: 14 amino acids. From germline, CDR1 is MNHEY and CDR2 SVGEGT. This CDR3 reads CASSPYTMNTEAFF. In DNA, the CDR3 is TGTGCCAGCAGTCCATATACCATGAACACTGAAGCTTTCTTT.

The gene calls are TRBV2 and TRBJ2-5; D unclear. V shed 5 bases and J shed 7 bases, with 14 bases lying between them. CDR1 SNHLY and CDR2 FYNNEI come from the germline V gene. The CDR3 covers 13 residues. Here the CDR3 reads CASSPNGRGTQYF. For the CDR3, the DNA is TGTGCCAGCAGTCCGAACGGCCGTGGGACCCAGTACTTC.

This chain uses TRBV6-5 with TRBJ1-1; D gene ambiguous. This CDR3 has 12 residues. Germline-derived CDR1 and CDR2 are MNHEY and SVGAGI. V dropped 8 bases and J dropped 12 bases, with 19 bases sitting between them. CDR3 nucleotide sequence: TGTGCCAGCCCTGACGGTCATGAGTGGTCTTTCTTT. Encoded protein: CASPDGHEWSFF.

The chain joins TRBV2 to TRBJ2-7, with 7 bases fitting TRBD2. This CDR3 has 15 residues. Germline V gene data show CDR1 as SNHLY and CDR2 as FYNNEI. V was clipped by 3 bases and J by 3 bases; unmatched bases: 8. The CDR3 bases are TGTGCCAGCAGTGAGACCGGGGGAGGGAACTACGAGCAGTACTTC. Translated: CASSETGGGNYEQYF.

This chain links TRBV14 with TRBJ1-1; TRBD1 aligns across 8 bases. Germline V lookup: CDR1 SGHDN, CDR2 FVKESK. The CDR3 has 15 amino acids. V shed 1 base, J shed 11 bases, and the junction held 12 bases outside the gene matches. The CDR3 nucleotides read TGTGCCAGCAGCCAAGGGGGCCAGGGGGCGCCGGGGGCTTTCTTT. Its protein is CASSQGGQGAPGAFF. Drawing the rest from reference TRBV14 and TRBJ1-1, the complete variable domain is EAGVTQFPSHSVIEKGQTVTLRCDPISGHDNLYWYRRVMGKEIKFLLHFVKESKQDESGMPNNRFLAERTGGTYSTLKVQPAELEDSGVYFCASSQGGQGAPGAFFGQGTRLTVV.

CDR3: CSARGDGYTF. The DNA of the CDR3 is TGCAGTGCCAGGGGGGATGGCTACACCTTC. The rearrangement joins TRBV20-1 to TRBJ1-2; 7 positions agree with TRBD1. With 6 bases clipped from V and 6 bases from J, the junction kept 1 base outside the gene matches. Germline CDR1 DFQATT, CDR2 SNEGSKA (reference sequence). The length of the CDR3 is 10 residues.

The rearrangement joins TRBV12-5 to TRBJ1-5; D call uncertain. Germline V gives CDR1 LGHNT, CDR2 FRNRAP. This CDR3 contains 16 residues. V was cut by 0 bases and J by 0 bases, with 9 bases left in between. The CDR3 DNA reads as TGTGCTAGTGGTTTGGTAACGGATAATAGCAATCAGCCCCAGCATTTT. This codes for CASGLVTDNSNQPQHF.

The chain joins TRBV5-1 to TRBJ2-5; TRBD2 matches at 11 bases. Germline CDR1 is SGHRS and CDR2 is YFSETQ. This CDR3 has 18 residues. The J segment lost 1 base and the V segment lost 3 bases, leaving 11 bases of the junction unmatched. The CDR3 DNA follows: TGCGCCAGCAGCTCGGGGATACTAGCGGGAGATTTCCAAGAGACCCAGTACTTC. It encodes CASSSGILAGDFQETQYF.

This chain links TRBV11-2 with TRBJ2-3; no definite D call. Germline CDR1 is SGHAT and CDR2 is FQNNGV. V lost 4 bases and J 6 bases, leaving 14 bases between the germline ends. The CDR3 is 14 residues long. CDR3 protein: CASSSWAGTDTQYF. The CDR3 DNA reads TGTGCCAGCAGCTCCTGGGCCGGAACGGATACGCAGTATTTT.

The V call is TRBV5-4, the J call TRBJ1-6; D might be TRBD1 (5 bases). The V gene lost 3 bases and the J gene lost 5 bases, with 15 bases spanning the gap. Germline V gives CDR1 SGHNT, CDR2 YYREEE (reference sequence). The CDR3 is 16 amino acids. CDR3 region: CASSSGERANNSPLHF. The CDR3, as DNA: TGTGCCAGCAGCTCGGGGGAGCGGGCAAATAATTCACCCCTCCACTTT.

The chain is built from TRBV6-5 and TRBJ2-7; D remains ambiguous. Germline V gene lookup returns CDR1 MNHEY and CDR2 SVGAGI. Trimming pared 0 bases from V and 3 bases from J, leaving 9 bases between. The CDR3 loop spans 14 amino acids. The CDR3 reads CASSYSKRNYEQYF. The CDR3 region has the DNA TGTGCCAGCAGTTACTCGAAGAGGAACTACGAGCAGTACTTC.